This TCR beta chain is drawn from a study of response to subunit inactivated influenza vaccine. This clonotype was found many times. Its cognate antigen is unknown. Study observations and caveats: With each seasonal influenza vaccination, the authors suggested, few new T cells are recruited.

Germline assignment: CDR1 DFQATT and CDR2 SNEGSKA (reference sequence). V lost 5 bases and J 2 bases, leaving 13 bases between the germline ends. This CDR3 is built from 14 residues. TCRdb re-called the RT-PCR reads with MiXCR, one entry per CDR3 protein. The sample shows approximately 530,000 distinct CDR3 sequences, 7.6% of them seen only once. The TCR was taken from a man aged 50-75 years who received an inactivated influenza vaccine. J is TRBJ1-5 and V is TRBV20-1, with D maybe TRBD1 (6 bases). The sample in question was PBMCs from blood, obtained 23 to 25 months after vaccination. The CDR3 sequence is CSAAGGLGNQPQHF. In DNA form, the CDR3 reads TGCAGTGCTGCGGGGGGCTTAGGCAATCAGCCCCAGCATTTT.